Listed below are T cell receptor beta chains from one sample, sequenced in a study of shared clonotypes between healthy human individuals. The protocol was immunoSEQ multiplex PCR, while the TCRdb copy is restricted to in-frame clones and leaves out a portion. The table has under 600,000 clones, 97% seen once; the top ten hold about 0.06%. Material: naive CD4+ T cells sorted from blood. These receptors originate from a woman aged 25 to 39 in good health. Both conserved end residues are part of each CDR3. The order of the fields is CDR3 DNA, CDR3 protein, D gene, J gene, V gene. D genes are given only for firm matches.

TGTGCCAGCTCACCATCTGTTCCAAGCTCCTACAATGAGCAGTTCTTC	CASSPSVPSSYNEQFF	.	TRBJ2-1	TRBV18
TGTGCCAGCAGTTCAACCTACACCGGGGAGCTGTTTTTT	CASSSTYTGELFF	.	TRBJ2-2	TRBV6-5
TGTGCCAGCAGTTTAGCGGGACAGGGGCTCCCTGAAGCTTTCTTT	CASSLAGQGLPEAFF	TRBD1	TRBJ1-1	TRBV27
TGTGCCAGCAGCTTAGGTACAGGGGGCCCCGGGGAGCTGTTTTTT	CASSLGTGGPGELFF	TRBD1	TRBJ2-2	TRBV7-9
TGTGCCAGCAGACCTACAGGGGGTTTTGAAAAACTGTTTTTT	CASRPTGGFEKLFF	TRBD1	TRBJ1-4	TRBV6-6
TGTGCCAGCTCAGAATCGAAGGACATTCAAAGTCGGGCCAACGTCCTGACTTTC	CASSESKDIQSRANVLTF	.	TRBJ2-6	TRBV18
TGTGCCAGCAGTTCCCGAAACCTAAACACCATATATTTT	CASSSRNLNTIYF	.	TRBJ1-3	TRBV6-5
TGTGCCAGCAGAATACCCAGAAACACCATATATTTT	CASRIPRNTIYF	.	TRBJ1-3	TRBV28
TGTGCCACAACTAGCGGGAGACCTTACAATGAGCAGTTCTTC	CATTSGRPYNEQFF	TRBD2	TRBJ2-1	TRBV27
TGCGCCAGCAGCGAAAACAGGGTGGAAGCCTACGAGCAGTACTTC	CASSENRVEAYEQYF	.	TRBJ2-7	TRBV5-1